The sequence of this T cell receptor beta chain was determined in a study of T cell responses to AZD1222 COVID-19 vaccine (dated by TCRdb to about 2021). Some background on the complete study: TCR sequencing was performed for 233 trial participants, of whom approximately 200 were given two doses of AZD1222 and approximately 25 were given two doses of MenACWY control vaccine. Enrollment into the trials was organized by age into subgroups of 18-55, 56-69 and 70-plus years, and those subgroups contained around 150, 28 and 57 TCR-sequenced participants, respectively.

Regarding this clone: This clone's antigen is unknown. Base qualities are not recorded, but no much larger clone differs from it by a single base.

Reading from cysteine to phenylalanine, the CDR3 counts 14 amino acids. Just CDR3 DNA is preserved here, 42 bases in frame from base 1. As encoded in the germline V gene, CDR1 is MNHNS while CDR2 is SASEGT. The germline V and J ends show losses of 3 bases and 2 bases respectively, and no gene match explains 0 bases of the junction. The sample's time point label, in plain terms: about 28 days (+/-7) after the second vaccine dose. The treatment or condition label corresponds to: meningococcal conjugate vaccine given as trial control. Vaccinee samples were obtained from the UK trials COV001 and COV002, which included a single-blind randomized controlled phase 2/3 trial of AZD1222 (ChAdOx1 nCoV-19) in healthy adults. Trial participant PBMC samples were collected at day 0 and day 28 after the second dose for TCRbeta chain sequencing. The CDR3 regions of human TCRbeta chains were subjected to immunosequencing. For the original study's pipeline: Repertoire TCRs were matched against a reference library of SARS-CoV-2-specific TCRs generated with the MIRA antigen-specificity platform. Breadth was defined as the fraction of unique TCRs that were SARS-CoV-2-associated, and depth was defined as the fraction of total T cells that were SARS-CoV-2-associated. Using the MIRA data, every spike-specific TCR was mapped to the spike region that the TCR reacted to and assigned to either a CD4 or a CD8 class. Log10-transformed breadth and depth values were compared by one-way ANOVA with Sidak's multiple comparisons tests. In its TCRdb copy, this immuneACCESS table keeps in-frame sequences only and misses some clones. Where compared with another copy, unresolved V genes explain less than half of these, and the others have no known cause. V and J calls and clone size follow that table, whereas D and trimming were derived from the DNA. This sample is represented by some 150,000 clones; 85% of them were singletons. In total, the top ten clones hold roughly 8.7% of the sample.

Findings and caveats that apply to the study as a whole: A significant rise in spike-specific TCR breadth and depth was observed after two AZD1222 doses relative to day 0 and relative to MenACWY recipients. Because no day 14 peak-response samples were available, the repertoires could be characterized only after the peak T cell response. Reportedly, almost half of the unique spike-specific TCRs recognized epitopes lying outside the regions that are mutated in the B.1.351 and B.1.1.7 variants. Conclusions about previously exposed vaccinees are limited because only five to seven AZD1222 recipients were SARS-CoV-2 seropositive at baseline. In the small 56-69-year group, the increase in depth fell short of significance, most likely because of low power. Vaccine-associated CD4 TCRs spanned the whole spike protein, with dominant responses in regions 160-218 and 743-854. Most participants were white British and females outnumbered males, and the authors suggested that clonal diversity may have been underestimated.

This sequence was found in an adult who received the MenACWY meningococcal vaccine as a control. Here the sequenced sample was peripheral blood, taken 28 days after the second dose of the MenACWY control vaccine. The chain is made from TRBV6-1 and TRBJ1-5, and 8 bases in between align with TRBD1. The sequence in DNA is TGTGCCAGCAGTGAGGACAGGGGCAATCAGCCCCAGCATTTT. This translates into CASSEDRGNQPQHF.